This note documents a single TCR beta chain sequence. This clone came up once. What antigen it recognizes has not been identified. Base qualities are not at hand, and no much larger clone is one base apart. The time point label for this specimen denotes: baseline before first vaccination. Samples from vaccinated people were obtained from the UK trials COV001 and COV002, which included a single-blind randomized controlled phase 2/3 trial of AZD1222 (ChAdOx1 nCoV-19) in healthy adults. For TCRbeta chain sequencing, PBMC samples from trial participants were taken at day 0 and at day 28 after the second dose. The CDR3 regions of human TCRbeta chains were analyzed by immunosequencing. The original pipeline was this. TCRs in the repertoires were compared against a reference library of SARS-CoV-2-specific TCRs that had been generated with the MIRA antigen-specificity platform. Breadth was defined as the fraction of unique TCRs that were SARS-CoV-2-associated, and depth was defined as the fraction of total T cells that were SARS-CoV-2-associated. Using the MIRA data, each spike-specific TCR was assigned both to the spike region to which the TCR was reactive and to a CD4 or CD8 class. Log10-transformed breadth and depth values were compared by one-way ANOVA with Sidak's multiple comparisons tests. As stored in TCRdb, this immuneACCESS dataset retains in-frame rearrangements with V and J assigned. A fraction of the clones does not appear; measured against another copy, unresolved V genes explain less than half of the discrepancy, and the remainder lacks a known reason. V and J calls plus clone size are reproduced from that table; the DNA served to infer D and trimming. Counted in this sample were some 120,000 clones; around 87% of them appeared once. Of the sample, approximately 1.3% falls within the top ten clones.

This record comes from a study of T cell responses to AZD1222 COVID-19 vaccine listed by TCRdb under 2021. Background for the entire study: Because spike-specific TCR depth and breadth did not differ between the two schedules, AZD1222 recipients who got a second dose at roughly 4 weeks were pooled with those who got a second dose at roughly 12 weeks. TCR sequencing was performed for about 240 trial participants, of whom about 200 were given two doses of AZD1222 and approximately 25 were given two doses of MenACWY control vaccine. Trial participants were enrolled by age into subgroups of 18-55, 56-69 and 70-plus years, and around 150, 29 and 61 TCR-sequenced participants, respectively, were included in these subgroups.

The germline V gene encodes CDR1 SNHLY and CDR2 FYNNEI. There are 13 amino acids in the CDR3, from cysteine to phenylalanine inclusive. Only the CDR3 DNA stays, 39 bases, in frame from base 1. V loses 7 bases of germline sequence and J loses 4 bases, and the interval between the two ends is 11 bases. Results the study describes overall, beyond this receptor: Most participants were white British and females outnumbered males, and the authors suggested that clonal diversity may have been underestimated. Spike-specific TCR breadth and depth rose significantly after two AZD1222 doses compared with day 0 and with MenACWY recipients. In the small 56-69-year group, the increase in depth fell short of significance, most likely because of low power. Vaccine-associated CD4 TCRs spanned the whole spike protein, with dominant responses in regions 160-218 and 743-854. Epitopes outside the regions mutated in the B.1.351 and B.1.1.7 variants were reportedly recognized by nearly half of the unique spike-specific TCRs. Because no day 14 peak-response samples were available, the repertoires could be characterized only after the peak T cell response. Conclusions about previously exposed vaccinees are limited, since just a handful of AZD1222 recipients were seropositive for SARS-CoV-2 at baseline.

This TCR was sampled from an adult in good health. The material sequenced was peripheral blood, taken on day 0 of AZD1222 vaccination. Recombination connected TRBV2 to TRBJ1-5; no D gene is confidently identified. The CDR3 reads CASTEWVNQPQHF. Read as DNA, the sequence is TGTGCCAGCACCGAATGGGTGAATCAGCCCCAGCATTTT.